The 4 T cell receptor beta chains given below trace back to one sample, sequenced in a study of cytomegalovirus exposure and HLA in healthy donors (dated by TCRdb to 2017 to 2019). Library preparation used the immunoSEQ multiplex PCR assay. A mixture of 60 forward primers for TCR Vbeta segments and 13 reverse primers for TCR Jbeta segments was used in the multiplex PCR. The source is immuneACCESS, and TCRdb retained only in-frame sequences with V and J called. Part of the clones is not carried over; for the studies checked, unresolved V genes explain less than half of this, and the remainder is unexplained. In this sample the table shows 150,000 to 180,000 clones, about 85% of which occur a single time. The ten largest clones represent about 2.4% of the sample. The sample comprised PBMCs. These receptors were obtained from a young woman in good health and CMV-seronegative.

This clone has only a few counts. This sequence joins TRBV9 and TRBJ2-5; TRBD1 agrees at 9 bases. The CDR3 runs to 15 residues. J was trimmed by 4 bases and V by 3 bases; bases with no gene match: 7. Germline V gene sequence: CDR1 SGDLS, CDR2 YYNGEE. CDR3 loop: CASSEGGTGRETQYF. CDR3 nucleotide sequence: TGTGCCAGCAGCGAGGGTGGGACAGGGAGAGAGACCCAGTACTTC.

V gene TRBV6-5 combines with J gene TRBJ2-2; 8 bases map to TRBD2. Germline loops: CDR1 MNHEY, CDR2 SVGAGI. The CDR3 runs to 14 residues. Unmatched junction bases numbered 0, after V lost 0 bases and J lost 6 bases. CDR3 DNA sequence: TGTGCCAGCAGTTACTCCGGGGGGGCCGGGGAGCTGTTTTTT. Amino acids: CASSYSGGAGELFF.

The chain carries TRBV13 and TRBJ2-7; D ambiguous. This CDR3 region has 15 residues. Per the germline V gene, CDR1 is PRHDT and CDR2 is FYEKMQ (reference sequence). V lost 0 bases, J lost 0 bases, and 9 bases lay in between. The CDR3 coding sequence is TGTGCCAGCAGCTTAGGTACGGTGAGCTCCTACGAGCAGTACTTC. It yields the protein CASSLGTVSSYEQYF.

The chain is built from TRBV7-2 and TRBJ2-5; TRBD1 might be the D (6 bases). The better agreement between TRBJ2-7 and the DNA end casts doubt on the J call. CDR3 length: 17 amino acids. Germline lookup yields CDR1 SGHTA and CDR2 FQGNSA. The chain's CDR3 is CASSSVGYGQSSYEQYF. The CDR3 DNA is TGTGCCAGCAGCTCAGTGGGGTACGGACAGTCAAGCTACGAGCAGTACTTC.